What follows are 14 T cell receptor beta chains derived from one specimen sequenced in a study of cytomegalovirus exposure and HLA in healthy donors. The PCR employed 60 Vbeta primers together with 13 Jbeta primers. Sequencing used immunoSEQ multiplex PCR; TCRdb keeps in-frame clones, though not all of them. The table lists 90,000 to 150,000 clones, around two thirds of them singletons, with 2% to 2.5% in the top ten. What was sequenced was PBMCs. These receptors all come from a human donor in good health.

The chain is built from TRBV11-2 and TRBJ2-7; D not resolved. CDR1 is SGHAT and CDR2 is FQNNGV in the germline V gene. The germline V and J ends were trimmed by 2 bases and 2 bases, with 10 bases remaining between them. This CDR3 comprises 14 residues. Here the CDR3 DNA reads TGTGCCAGCAGCTTAAATCCTATCCCCTACGAGCAGTACTTC. Amino acid sequence: CASSLNPIPYEQYF.

The V call is TRBV7-8, the J call TRBJ2-2, with TRBD1 as a possible D gene (5 bases). This CDR3 region has 16 residues. Germline values: CDR1 SGHVS, CDR2 FQNEAQ. Trimming stripped 0 bases from V and 4 bases from J, with 12 bases between. CDR3 in amino acids: CASSLAPRGGTGELFF. The CDR3 DNA reads as TGTGCCAGCAGCTTAGCCCCTAGGGGTGGCACCGGGGAGCTGTTTTTT.

The gene calls are TRBV28 and TRBJ1-1; D is perhaps TRBD1 (5 bases). The CDR3 consists of 14 residues. The germline gives CDR1 MDHEN, CDR2 SYDVKM. Trimming took 4 bases from V and 0 from J, leaving 9 bases between them. The DNA for the CDR3 is TGTGCCAGCAGTTCGGGGGACTTGAACACTGAAGCTTTCTTT. It is translated as CASSSGDLNTEAFF.

This clone showed up just a few times. The V call is TRBV2, the J call TRBJ1-5; TRBD1 might be the D (5 bases). V lost 6 bases and J lost 4, with 13 bases in between. The CDR3 spans 14 residues. Germline V gene sequence: CDR1 SNHLY, CDR2 FYNNEI. The DNA for the CDR3 is TGTGCCAGCAGGACAGACATTCAGAATCAGCCCCAGCATTTT. Protein: CASRTDIQNQPQHF.

Concerning this clone: The junction departs from the called germline gene at one end, perhaps through a read error. V is TRBV5-1 and J is TRBJ2-7, with TRBD2 matching over 7 bases. CDR1 is SGHRS and CDR2 is YFSETQ in the germline V gene. The CDR3 is made up of 17 amino acids. CDR3 DNA: TGCGCCAGCAGCTTGGGGACCCCGGCGGGAGTCCTTTCCGGGCGTATCTTC. This gives the protein CASSLGTPAGVLSGRIF.

This clone appeared once. The rearrangement uses TRBV28 and TRBJ2-5; a weak D match, TRBD1 (5 bases). The DNA end favors TRBJ2-7, so the J call may be wrong. CDR1 and CDR2 from the germline V gene are MDHEN and SYDVKM. CDR3 length equals 13 residues. CDR3 sequence: CASSFQGTYEQYF. CDR3 DNA sequence: TGTGCCAGCAGTTTTCAGGGTACCTACGAGCAGTACTTC.

This clone occurred once. The chain has TRBV4-2 and TRBJ2-3; TRBD2 matches at 9 bases. The V and J ends lost 1 base and 6 bases, in that order; junction bases with no gene match: 8. In germline, CDR1 is LGHNA, CDR2 YNFKEQ. The CDR3 extends over 16 amino acids. CDR3 sequence: CASSQGVVAGADTQYF. The CDR3 DNA sequence: TGTGCCAGCAGCCAAGGAGTGGTAGCGGGAGCTGATACGCAGTATTTT.

This clone turned up a few times. The chain combines TRBV19 with TRBJ2-7; 7 bases agree with TRBD1. This CDR3 spans 14 amino acids. Looked up from germline, CDR1 is LNHDA and CDR2 is SQIVND (reference sequence). The V and J ends lost 3 bases and 0 bases, in that order; junction bases with no gene match: 2. The CDR3 nucleotides are TGTGCCAGTAGTATGGGGGACAGCTCCTACGAGCAGTACTTC. This codes for CASSMGDSSYEQYF. The whole variable domain, remainder taken from reference TRBV19 and TRBJ2-7, is DGGITQSPKYLFRKEGQNVTLSCEQNLNHDAMYWYRQDPGQGLRLIYYSQIVNDFQKGDIAEGYSVSREKKESFPLTVTSAQKNPTAFYLCASSMGDSSYEQYFGPGTRLTVT.

Regarding this clone: A junction end diverges from the germline sequence, so it may reflect a read error. The genes are TRBV7-9 and TRBJ2-6; D is perhaps TRBD2 (6 bases). The CDR3 totals 18 residues. Looked up from germline, CDR1 is SEHNR and CDR2 is FQNEAQ (reference sequence). This chain's CDR3 is CSSSPREPTSSGANVLTF. Written as DNA, the CDR3 is TGTTCCAGCAGCCCCCGGGAGCCTACCTCGTCTGGGGCCAACGTCCTGACTTTC.

V usage is TRBV11-1 and J usage is TRBJ1-2; possible D gene TRBD1, 6 bases. The CDR3 consists of 18 residues. From germline, CDR1 is SGHAT and CDR2 FQDESV (reference sequence). Trimming removed 4 bases from V and 2 bases from J, with 23 bases in between. CDR3 nucleotides: TGTGCCAGCAGCTATCCGAGGATGGGGGCCACTACCAACTATGGCTACACCTTC. This codes for CASSYPRMGATTNYGYTF. Using reference TRBV11-1 and TRBJ1-2 for the parts outside the CDR3, the full variable domain is EAEVAQSPRYKITEKSQAVAFWCDPISGHATLYWYRQILGQGPELLVQFQDESVVDDSQLPKDRFSAERLKGVDSTLKIQPAELGDSAMYLCASSYPRMGATTNYGYTFGSGTRLTVV.

Points on this clone: At one end, the junction sequence differs from germline, possibly due to a read error. The chain joins TRBV28 to TRBJ1-2; a possible D gene is TRBD1 (6 bases). This CDR3 is 16 amino acids long. Germline CDR1 and CDR2: MDHEN and SYDVKM. CDR3 bases: TGTGCCAGCAGTCCAATCCCCGCCCTAAACAGGGATGGCTACGCCTTC. Encoded protein: CASSPIPALNRDGYAF.

A single count supports this clone. The chain employs TRBV5-6 and TRBJ2-3; 8 nucleotides match TRBD2. Per the germline V gene, CDR1 is SGHDT and CDR2 is YYEEEE. The CDR3 is made up of 16 amino acids. Trimming took 4 bases from V and 3 from J; bases not matched to a gene: 10. The CDR3 spells CASSLRGTRLTDTQYF. The CDR3 nucleotides are TGTGCCAGCAGCCTCCGCGGGACTAGGCTTACAGATACGCAGTATTTT.

The chain carries TRBV28 and TRBJ1-3, with D perhaps matching TRBD1 (6 bases). Germline-derived CDR1 and CDR2 are MDHEN and SYDVKM. Between the trimmed V and J ends, which lost 3 bases and 0 bases, there was a span of 15 bases. The CDR3 has 17 amino acids. This chain's CDR3 is CASSLPRSDSSGNTIYF. The CDR3 DNA follows: TGTGCCAGCAGTTTGCCTCGATCGGACAGCTCTGGAAACACCATATATTTT.

V usage is TRBV30 and J usage is TRBJ1-1; no definite D call. The V and J ends lost 1 base and 3 bases respectively, with 9 bases between them. This CDR3 is 13 amino acids long. Germline loops: CDR1 GTSNPN, CDR2 SVGIG (reference sequence). The CDR3 loop is CAWSDRRDTEAFF. CDR3 nucleotides: TGTGCCTGGAGTGATCGACGGGACACTGAAGCTTTCTTT.